A single sample gave rise to the 20 T cell receptor beta chains below, sequenced in a study of cytomegalovirus exposure and HLA in healthy donors. PCR amplification relied on 60 Vbeta primers (plus 13 Jbeta primers). Some clones are missing from TCRdb's copy, which holds only in-frame ones; the method was immunoSEQ multiplex PCR. The table includes approximately 160,000 clones, 80% to 85% detected once. Material for sequencing was PBMCs. These receptors were obtained from a human donor in good health.

This clone showed up just a few times. The rearrangement uses TRBV7-9 and TRBJ1-2; TRBD1 agrees at 8 bases. CDR1 is SEHNR, CDR2 FQNEAQ, per germline (reference sequence). This CDR3 comprises 14 residues. J gave up 5 bases and V 4 bases, and 6 bases lay outside the gene matches. The CDR3 nucleotides are TGTGCCAGCAGCTCCGGACAGGGTCGTTATGGCTACACCTTC. Translated, it gives CASSSGQGRYGYTF.

The gene calls are TRBV6-1 and TRBJ2-3; 7 nucleotides agree with TRBD1. Trimming at V came to 7 bases and at J to 1 base, leaving 11 bases not matched to a gene. Germline V lookup: CDR1 MNHNS, CDR2 SASEGT. This CDR3 has 16 residues. The CDR3 region has the DNA TGTGCCAGCACTGATTACAGGGGAGCTGGCACAGATACGCAGTATTTT. Residues: CASTDYRGAGTDTQYF.

J is TRBJ1-1 and V is TRBV18; D is possibly TRBD1 (5 bases). Germline lookup yields CDR1 KGHSH and CDR2 LQKENI. The ends were cut back, 3 bases at V and 8 bases at J, with 10 bases in the middle. The CDR3 contains 12 residues. The CDR3 loop is CASSPERGEAFF. CDR3 nucleotide sequence: TGTGCCAGCTCACCTGAGCGGGGCGAAGCTTTCTTT.

This chain joins TRBV6-6 and TRBJ1-2; no clear D gene. Per the germline V gene, CDR1 is MNHNY and CDR2 is SVGAGI (reference sequence). The ends were cut back, 6 bases at V and 0 bases at J, with 8 bases in the middle. This CDR3 has 13 residues. The DNA for the CDR3 is TGTGCCAGCAGCTCTAGCCCTAACTATGGCTACACCTTC. It yields the protein CASSSSPNYGYTF.

This clone was picked up a small number of times. The J gene is TRBJ2-7, the V gene TRBV9; TRBD1 matches 8 bases. This CDR3 has 14 amino acids. The V segment lost 2 bases and the J segment 4 bases; nucleotides outside the gene matches: 5. Germline V gene lookup returns CDR1 SGDLS and CDR2 YYNGEE. DNA of the CDR3: TGTGCCAGCAGCGTTGGCGGACAGGGTTACGAGCAGTACTTC. Translation gives CASSVGGQGYEQYF.

The rearrangement uses TRBV13 and TRBJ1-3; D not certain. V was pared by 4 bases and J by 1 base, with 17 bases between. CDR3 length: 17 amino acids. Germline V gives CDR1 PRHDT, CDR2 FYEKMQ (reference sequence). This chain's CDR3 is CASSSRLASWSGNTIYF. Written as DNA, the CDR3 is TGTGCCAGCAGCTCGAGACTTGCAAGTTGGTCTGGAAACACCATATATTTT. The full variable domain, rest sourced from reference TRBV13 and TRBJ1-3, is AAGVIQSPRHLIKEKRETATLKCYPIPRHDTVYWYQQGPGQDPQFLISFYEKMQSDKGSIPDRFSAQQFSDYHSELNMSSLELGDSALYFCASSSRLASWSGNTIYFGEGSWLTVV.

As for this clone: Germline and junction disagree at one end, which may indicate a read error. The chain has TRBV6-6 and TRBJ2-7, with 7 bases matching TRBD1. This CDR3 is 12 amino acids long. Germline CDR1 and CDR2: MNHNY and SVGAGI (reference sequence). CDR3 residues: CANSGTAYEQYF. CDR3 sequence (DNA): TGTGCCAACAGTGGGACAGCATACGAGCAGTACTTC.

DNA of the CDR3: TGTGCCAGGTGCCCAGCTAACTATGGCTACACCTTC. Residues: CARCPANYGYTF. The rearrangement joins TRBV27 to TRBJ1-2; D remains ambiguous. Germline-derived CDR1 and CDR2 are MNHEY and SMNVEV (reference sequence). CDR3 length: 12 residues. V dropped 9 bases and J dropped 0 bases, with 8 bases sitting between them.

This clone occurred a few times. The rearrangement uses TRBV6-4 and TRBJ2-1; D is unclear. The V end lost 4 bases, the J end lost 0 bases, and 4 bases lay between the germline ends. Germline loops: CDR1 MRHNA, CDR2 SNTAGT. The CDR3 is 13 residues long. The CDR3: CASSAGSYNEQFF. The CDR3 nucleotides are TGTGCCAGCAGTGCAGGCTCCTACAATGAGCAGTTCTTC.

The rearrangement joins TRBV29-1 to TRBJ2-2; D remains ambiguous. CDR1 is SQVTM and CDR2 is ANQGSEA in the germline V gene. The ends were cut back, 6 bases at V and 4 bases at J, with 12 bases in the middle. The CDR3 loop spans 13 amino acids. For the CDR3, the DNA is TGCAGCGTCCCCAGCGTCTTCACCGGGGAGCTGTTTTTT. It yields the protein CSVPSVFTGELFF.

Only a few counts were recorded for this clone. The CDR3: CASSLEGLPTDTQYF. DNA of the CDR3: TGCGCCAGCAGCTTGGAGGGACTACCCACAGATACGCAGTATTTT. The chain recombines TRBV5-1 with TRBJ2-3, with 7 bases identical to TRBD2. After removal of 0 bases from V and 2 bases from J, the junction contained 3 bases not matched to a gene. Per the germline V gene, CDR1 is SGHRS and CDR2 is YFSETQ. The CDR3 totals 15 residues.

V is TRBV15 and J is TRBJ1-6, with D possibly matching TRBD1 (5 bases). Germline V CDR1 and CDR2: LNHNV, YYDKDF (reference sequence). V was pared by 0 bases and J by 7 bases, with 10 bases between. The CDR3 spans 15 residues. CDR3 residues: CATSRDGQGNSPLHF. For the CDR3, the DNA is TGTGCCACCAGCAGAGATGGGCAGGGAAATTCACCCCTCCACTTT. Using reference TRBV15 and TRBJ1-6 for the parts outside the CDR3, the full variable domain is DAMVIQNPRYQVTQFGKPVTLSCSQTLNHNVMYWYQQKSSQAPKLLFHYYDKDFNNEADTPDNFQSRRPNTSFCFLDIRSPGLGDTAMYLCATSRDGQGNSPLHFGNGTRLTVT.

This chain links TRBV9 with TRBJ2-5; 9 nucleotides agree with TRBD2. The CDR3 totals 17 residues. Germline assignment: CDR1 SGDLS and CDR2 YYNGEE. After removal of 0 bases from V and 4 bases from J, the junction contained 10 bases not matched to a gene. In DNA form, the CDR3 reads TGTGCCAGCAGCGTAGGTGGTGCGGGGGGGCAAGGAGAGACCCAGTACTTC. Protein sequence: CASSVGGAGGQGETQYF.

Notes on this clone: The sample contains more than one DNA sequence encoding this CDR3. The gene calls are TRBV27 and TRBJ2-7; D is ambiguous. The CDR3 covers 13 residues. V gave up 3 bases and J gave up 0 bases, with 6 bases separating them. Per the germline V gene, CDR1 is MNHEY and CDR2 is SMNVEV (reference sequence). CDR3 nucleotides: TGTGCCAGCAGTTTCAGCGACTCCTACGAGCAGTACTTC. Translated: CASSFSDSYEQYF.

The gene calls are TRBV7-8 and TRBJ2-7, with 8 bases aligning to TRBD2. V dropped 5 bases and J dropped 0; count of bases not matched to a gene: 6. The germline CDR1 and CDR2 sequences are SGHVS and FQNEAQ. The CDR3 has 15 amino acids. The CDR3, as DNA: TGTGCCAGCAGCCGTCCTAGCGGGCCCTCCTACGAGCAGTACTTC. Its protein is CASSRPSGPSYEQYF.

The chain employs TRBV9 and TRBJ1-6; 10 bases match TRBD1. The CDR3 spans 17 residues. V lost 0 bases to trimming and J lost 6 bases; unmatched junction nucleotides: 6. Per the germline V gene, CDR1 is SGDLS and CDR2 is YYNGEE. The CDR3 DNA follows: TGTGCCAGCAGCGTAGCGCGGGACAGGGGCCTTAATTCACCCCTCCACTTT. Translating gives CASSVARDRGLNSPLHF.

This clone turned up a few times. The rearrangement links TRBV20-1 to TRBJ2-3; no firm D call. This CDR3 contains 10 residues. Trimming shortened V by 1 base and J by 10 bases, and 6 bases separated the two germline ends. Germline-derived CDR1 and CDR2 are DFQATT and SNEGSKA (reference sequence). The DNA of the CDR3 is TGCAGTGCTAGAGTAGGAGCGCAGTATTTT. It is translated as CSARVGAQYF.

This chain joins TRBV4-1 and TRBJ2-3, with 9 bases fitting TRBD1. Trimming at V came to 0 bases and at J to 4 bases, leaving 8 bases not matched to a gene. Germline loops: CDR1 MGHRA, CDR2 YSYEKL. The CDR3 contains 17 residues. CDR3 DNA: TGCGCCAGCAGCCAAGAATCTGACAGGGGGATGGCAGATACGCAGTATTTT. It is translated as CASSQESDRGMADTQYF.

This clone was seen a handful of times. The rearrangement links TRBV21-1 to TRBJ1-1. TRBV21-1 is described as a pseudogene. CDR3 length: 12 amino acids. The CDR3 loop is CASSKGVTEAFF. CDR3 bases: TGTGCCAGCAGCAAGGGAGTCACTGAAGCTTTCTTT.

V usage is TRBV2 and J usage is TRBJ2-2; D is undetermined. This CDR3 contains 14 residues. V was clipped by 5 bases and J by 0 bases, with 7 bases between them. Germline values: CDR1 SNHLY, CDR2 FYNNEI. The CDR3 here is CASSTYTNTGELFF. CDR3 sequence (DNA): TGTGCCAGCAGTACATACACGAACACCGGGGAGCTGTTTTTT.